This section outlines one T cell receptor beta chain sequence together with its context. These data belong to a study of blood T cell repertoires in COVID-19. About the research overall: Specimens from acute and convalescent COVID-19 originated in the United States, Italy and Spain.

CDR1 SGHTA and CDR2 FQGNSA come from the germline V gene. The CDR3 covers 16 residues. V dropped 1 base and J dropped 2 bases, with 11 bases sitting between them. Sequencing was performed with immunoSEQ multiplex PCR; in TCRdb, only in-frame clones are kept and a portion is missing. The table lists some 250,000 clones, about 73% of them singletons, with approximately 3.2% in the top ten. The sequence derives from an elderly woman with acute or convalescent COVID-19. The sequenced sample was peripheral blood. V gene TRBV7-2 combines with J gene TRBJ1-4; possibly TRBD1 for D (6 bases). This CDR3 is CASSLGARGTNEKLFF. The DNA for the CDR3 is TGTGCCAGCAGCTTAGGCGCAAGGGGGACTAATGAAAAACTGTTTTTT.